These T cell receptor beta chains were read from a single sample in a study of blood T cell repertoires in COVID-19. Measured with immunoSEQ multiplex PCR; TCRdb has only the in-frame clones, and not every one. The sample holds around 300,000 clones; 75% to 90% are singletons and the top ten take about 5%. Source material: PBMCs or T cells enriched from blood (not recorded which). Receptors originate from a man aged 25-45 years who had recovered from COVID-19. The CDR3 runs from the conserved cysteine through the conserved F or W. D genes are given only for firm matches. Some rows have no size entry. The others give once, few or many, or a class for an expanded clone.

v_call	d_call	clone_size	j_call	cdr3_aa	cdr3_nt
TRBV30	NA	NA	TRBJ1-5	CAWSVSQLSNQPQHF	TGTGCCTGGAGTGTATCACAGCTTAGCAATCAGCCCCAGCATTTT
TRBV20-1	NA	NA	TRBJ1-6	CSASQVSRSNSPLHF	TGCAGTGCTAGTCAGGTATCAAGGTCGAATTCACCCCTCCACTTT
TRBV2	TRBD2	NA	TRBJ2-4	CASSEQGGAIAKNIQYF	TGTGCCAGCAGTGAGCAGGGAGGGGCGATAGCCAAAAACATTCAGTACTTC
TRBV6-5	TRBD2	NA	TRBJ2-3	CASSYGAGGQEDTQYF	TGTGCCAGCAGTTACGGAGCGGGGGGGCAGGAAGATACGCAGTATTTT
TRBV9	NA	NA	TRBJ2-2	CASSAGQSTGELFF	TGTGCCAGCAGCGCGGGACAATCCACCGGGGAGCTGTTTTTT
TRBV19	NA	NA	TRBJ1-1	CASSTLSTANTEAFF	TGTGCCAGTAGTACCCTTTCCACAGCAAACACTGAAGCTTTCTTT
TRBV28	NA	NA	TRBJ1-5	CASSLAGLGSNQPQHF	TGTGCCAGCAGTTTAGCAGGGCTGGGGAGCAATCAGCCCCAGCATTTT
TRBV2	NA	NA	TRBJ1-5	CASSGGGQPQHF	TGTGCCAGCAGTGGGGGGGGCCAGCCCCAGCATTTT
TRBV5-1	TRBD1	NA	TRBJ1-2	CASSPGQGAGYTF	TGCGCCAGCAGCCCCGGACAGGGGGCTGGCTACACCTTC
TRBV3-1/TRBV3-2	TRBD1	NA	TRBJ1-4	CASSRQGWRLGYEKLFF	TGTGCCAGCAGTCGACAGGGTTGGAGATTAGGTTACGAAAAACTGTTTTTT
TRBV7-9	NA	NA	TRBJ2-3	CASSHREGTDTQYF	TGTGCCAGCAGCCATAGGGAGGGCACAGATACGCAGTATTTT
TRBV4-2	NA	NA	TRBJ1-3	CASSQESQGVGNTIYF	TGTGCCAGCAGCCAAGAAAGTCAGGGTGTTGGAAACACCATATATTTT
TRBV18	NA	NA	TRBJ1-1	CASSPRQNTEAFF	TGTGCCAGCTCACCCCGACAGAACACTGAAGCTTTCTTT
TRBV6-1	TRBD2	once	TRBJ2-3	CASSGFLAGTPNTQYF	TGTGCCAGCAGTGGATTTCTAGCGGGGACCCCCAATACGCAGTATTTT
TRBV30	TRBD1	NA	TRBJ1-4	CAWSAHVKGGAGEKLFF	TGTGCCTGGAGTGCCCATGTCAAAGGGGGCGCAGGCGAAAAACTGTTTTTT
TRBV21-1	NA	NA	TRBJ2-7	CASSARYVVRAGVYEQYF	TGTGCCAGCAGCGCCCGATATGTCGTTCGGGCAGGGGTTTACGAGCAGTACTTC
TRBV12-2	NA	NA	TRBJ2-7	CASRSPVGGDSYEQYF	TGTGCAAGTCGCTCCCCTGTGGGGGGGGACTCCTACGAGCAGTACTTC
TRBV6-2/TRBV6-3	TRBD1	NA	TRBJ2-7	CASSYPLGTGSHEQYF	TGTGCCAGCAGTTACCCACTCGGGACAGGGTCACACGAGCAGTACTTC
TRBV13	TRBD1	NA	TRBJ2-7	CASSYPGQGYEQYF	TGTGCCAGCAGCTACCCGGGACAGGGTTACGAGCAGTACTTC
TRBV30	TRBD1	once	TRBJ1-2	CAWSGDRGLGGYTF	TGTGCCTGGAGTGGGGACAGGGGGCTAGGTGGCTACACCTTC
TRBV7-3	TRBD2	NA	TRBJ2-5	CASSLKPGLAGSQETQYF	TGTGCCAGCAGCCTAAAGCCCGGGTTAGCGGGGAGCCAAGAGACCCAGTACTTC
TRBV11-2	NA	once	TRBJ2-1	CASSSQESLYNEQFF	TGTGCCAGCAGCTCGCAGGAATCGCTGTACAATGAGCAGTTCTTC
TRBV27	NA	NA	TRBJ2-7	CASSLIGGYEQYF	TGTGCCAGCAGTTTAATTGGCGGCTACGAGCAGTACTTC
TRBV3-1/TRBV3-2	NA	NA	TRBJ2-2	CASSQPQGPGELFF	TGTGCCAGCAGCCAACCCCAGGGTCCCGGGGAGCTGTTTTTT
TRBV19	TRBD1	NA	TRBJ2-7	CASSGQGLNEQYF	TGTGCCAGTAGCGGACAGGGGTTGAACGAGCAGTACTTC
TRBV5-1	TRBD1	NA	TRBJ1-2	CASSLGQGTGYGYTF	TGCGCCAGCAGCTTGGGACAGGGGACAGGGTATGGCTACACCTTC
TRBV19	NA	NA	TRBJ1-5	CASNGQFSNQPQHF	TGTGCCAGCAACGGACAGTTTAGCAATCAGCCCCAGCATTTT
TRBV2	TRBD1	NA	TRBJ1-2	CASSERGRGYTF	TGTGCCAGCAGTGAAAGGGGGCGAGGCTACACCTTC
TRBV5-6	NA	NA	TRBJ1-3	CASSYLQSGNTIYF	TGTGCCAGCAGTTATCTCCAGTCTGGAAACACCATATATTTT
TRBV9	NA	NA	TRBJ1-3	CASSVGRSSGNTIYF	TGTGCCAGCAGCGTTGGCAGAAGCTCTGGAAACACCATATATTTT
TRBV2	NA	once	TRBJ2-1	CASSQTRGEQFF	TGTGCCAGCAGCCAGACCCGGGGTGAGCAGTTCTTC
TRBV7-9	NA	NA	TRBJ2-1	CASSLGRLKGGDEQFF	TGTGCCAGCAGCTTAGGGCGCCTAAAAGGGGGGGATGAGCAGTTCTTC
TRBV11-1	TRBD1	NA	TRBJ2-1	CASSFSPAGGRDEQFF	TGTGCCAGCAGCTTCAGCCCCGCAGGGGGCAGGGATGAGCAGTTCTTC
TRBV6-5	TRBD1	NA	TRBJ1-2	CASSPQGDYGYTF	TGTGCCAGCAGCCCCCAGGGGGACTATGGCTACACCTTC
TRBV27	TRBD2	NA	TRBJ2-3	CASSQQGLAGLSQYF	TGTGCCAGCAGTCAACAGGGACTAGCGGGGTTATCGCAGTATTTT
TRBV6-5	TRBD1	few	TRBJ2-2	CASSTTRDRAGELFF	TGTGCCAGCAGTACGACCCGGGACAGGGCCGGGGAGCTGTTTTTT
TRBV12-5	NA	once	TRBJ2-7	CATPTGVSGEQYF	TGTGCTACTCCTACAGGAGTCTCTGGCGAGCAGTACTTC
TRBV7-9	TRBD2	NA	TRBJ2-1	CASSLGRASGGFDEQFF	TGTGCCAGCAGCTTAGGGCGAGCTAGCGGGGGGTTCGATGAGCAGTTCTTC
TRBV2	NA	NA	TRBJ1-5	CASNYVGDPNQPQHF	TGTGCCAGCAACTATGTAGGCGACCCAAATCAGCCCCAGCATTTT
TRBV7-2	TRBD1	NA	TRBJ2-2	CASSRGQGNTGELFF	TGTGCCAGCAGCAGGGGACAGGGCAACACCGGGGAGCTGTTTTTT
TRBV15	TRBD1	NA	TRBJ2-6	CATSREGDRLTGANVLTF	TGTGCCACCAGCAGAGAAGGGGACAGGCTTACTGGGGCCAACGTCCTGACTTTC
TRBV4-1	TRBD2	NA	TRBJ2-3	CASSVLSGDIDTQYF	TGCGCCAGCAGCGTCTTGAGCGGGGATATAGATACGCAGTATTTT
TRBV27	TRBD2	NA	TRBJ2-1	CASSLAPLAGAGDEQFF	TGTGCCAGCAGTTTAGCCCCGCTAGCGGGGGCGGGGGATGAGCAGTTCTTC
TRBV18	NA	NA	TRBJ2-1	CASSPSGNEQFF	TGTGCCAGCTCACCCAGCGGAAATGAGCAGTTCTTC
TRBV19	NA	NA	TRBJ1-2	CASTPPGGYGYTF	TGTGCCAGTACCCCCCCGGGGGGCTATGGCTACACCTTC
TRBV5-1	NA	once	TRBJ2-2	CASSEQGTGELFF	TGCGCCAGCAGCGAACAGGGTACCGGGGAGCTGTTTTTT
TRBV27	NA	NA	TRBJ2-2	CASSLSGGGYGTGELFF	TGTGCCAGCAGTTTAAGTGGTGGGGGCTACGGAACCGGGGAGCTGTTTTTT
TRBV5-6	TRBD1	NA	TRBJ1-3	CASSPRTGSSGNTIYF	TGTGCCAGCAGCCCGAGGACAGGGTCCTCTGGAAACACCATATATTTT
TRBV5-1	TRBD1	NA	TRBJ2-1	CASSLGDRGYNEQFF	TGCGCCAGCAGCTTGGGGGACAGGGGCTACAATGAGCAGTTCTTC
TRBV4-1	TRBD2	NA	TRBJ2-5	CASSQGAALARETQYF	TGCGCCAGCAGCCAAGGGGCGGCACTAGCGAGAGAGACCCAGTACTTC
TRBV2	TRBD1	NA	TRBJ1-1	CASSEVLGGSEAFF	TGTGCCAGCAGTGAAGTGTTAGGGGGCTCTGAAGCTTTCTTT
TRBV7-9	TRBD1	few	TRBJ1-6	CASSFFSGQSSYNSPLHF	TGTGCCAGCAGCTTCTTTTCGGGACAGAGCTCCTATAATTCACCCCTCCACTTT
TRBV6-2/TRBV6-3	NA	NA	TRBJ1-4	CASSYRTGETNEKLFF	TGTGCCAGCAGTTACAGGACCGGGGAGACTAATGAAAAACTGTTTTTT
TRBV18	NA	NA	TRBJ1-1	CASSQGMGNTEAFF	TGTGCCAGCTCACAGGGGATGGGGAACACTGAAGCTTTCTTT